The 13 T cell receptor beta chains below were found in one sample sequenced in a study of response to subunit inactivated influenza vaccine. TCRdb independently ran MiXCR on the RT-PCR reads; one entry per CDR3 protein. The sample carries approximately 530,000 distinct CDR3 sequences, less than 7.5% recorded once. The sample in question was PBMCs from blood, obtained roughly 24 months after vaccination. The receptors here all came from a man in his fifties or sixties who received an inactivated influenza vaccine.

The chain couples TRBV20-1 to TRBJ2-2; possible D gene TRBD2, 5 bases. V gave up 1 base and J gave up 3 bases, with 12 bases separating them. CDR1 and CDR2 from the germline V gene are DFQATT and SNEGSKA (reference sequence). CDR3 length: 15 residues. This CDR3 is CSARALDWDTGELFF. The CDR3 DNA reads TGCAGTGCTAGAGCCTTGGACTGGGACACCGGGGAGCTGTTTTTT.

CDR3 DNA sequence: TGCAGTGCTAGAGATGGGGGACCGACCCTCCGCTCCTACGAGCAGTACTTC. Its protein is CSARDGGPTLRSYEQYF. This chain connects TRBV20-1 to TRBJ2-7; D tentatively fits TRBD1 or TRBD2 (5 bases each). The CDR3 has 17 residues. Germline CDR1 and CDR2: DFQATT and SNEGSKA (reference sequence). V lost 0 bases and J 0 bases, leaving 18 bases between the germline ends.

This clonotype was counted ten times or more. The chain has TRBV5-1 and TRBJ2-1, with 7 bases aligning to TRBD2. The CDR3 spans 15 residues. In germline, CDR1 is SGHRS, CDR2 YFSETQ. Trimming removed 0 bases from V and 4 bases from J; junction bases left unmatched: 4. CDR3 loop: CASSLASGLYNEQFF. The DNA for the CDR3 is TGCGCCAGCAGCTTGGCTAGCGGACTATACAATGAGCAGTTCTTC.

This clonotype came up a few times. This chain uses TRBV6-1 with TRBJ1-2, with 7 bases identical to TRBD1. The CDR3 contains 13 residues. The junction had 2 bases not matched to a gene; V was cut back by 3 bases and J by 4 bases. CDR1 and CDR2 (germline): MNHNS, SASEGT. The CDR3 DNA follows: TGTGCCAGCAGTGAGACAGGGACCTATGGCTACACCTTC. Translation gives CASSETGTYGYTF.

This clonotype occurred a few times. The V call is TRBV20-1, the J call TRBJ2-2, with 10 bases matching TRBD1. Germline V lookup: CDR1 DFQATT, CDR2 SNEGSKA (reference sequence). There are 15 residues in the CDR3. J was trimmed by 5 bases and V by 6 bases; bases with no gene match: 9. This chain's CDR3 is CSAPKPGQGTGELFF. As DNA, the CDR3 is TGCAGTGCCCCAAAACCGGGACAGGGGACCGGGGAGCTGTTTTTT.

This clonotype was found many times. The chain combines TRBV10-3 with TRBJ2-1; D ambiguous. V lost 3 bases and J lost 6, with 9 bases in between. Per the germline V gene, CDR1 is ENHRY and CDR2 is SYGVKD. CDR3 length: 13 residues. CDR3 coding DNA: TGTGCCATCAGTGACTACGGAATCAATGAGCAGTTCTTC. Its protein product is CAISDYGINEQFF.

Remarks on this clonotype: Its ends do not fully match the called genes, so a read error is possible. The J gene is TRBJ2-7, the V gene TRBV20-1, with D possibly matching TRBD2 (6 bases). Per germline, CDR1 DFQATT and CDR2 SNEGSKA (reference sequence). This CDR3 region has 15 residues. In DNA, the CDR3 is TGCTGTGCTAGCCCGCCTCGGGACTCAGCCTACGAGCAGTACTTC. Translated, it gives CCASPPRDSAYEQYF.

The sample holds many counts of this clonotype. The V and J genes are TRBV2 and TRBJ1-2, with D unresolved. V lost 0 bases, J lost 4 bases, and 3 bases lay in between. Germline CDR1 is SNHLY and CDR2 is FYNNEI. CDR3 length: 12 residues. DNA for the CDR3: TGTGCCAGCAGTGAAGCTTCCTATGGCTACACCTTC. It is translated as CASSEASYGYTF.

The V and J genes are TRBV4-2 and TRBJ2-1, with 7 bases that match TRBD2. Germline-derived CDR1 and CDR2 are LGHNA and YNFKEQ. V gave up 4 bases and J gave up 7 bases; unmatched junction bases: 10. This CDR3 has 15 residues. In DNA, the CDR3 is TGTGCCAGCAGCCCGACAAGTACTAGCGCGAATGAGCAGTTCTTC. It encodes CASSPTSTSANEQFF.

This clonotype was seen many times. The rearrangement links TRBV12-3 or TRBV12-4 to TRBJ2-7, with D possibly called TRBD1 or TRBD2 (5 bases each). V lost 1 base, J lost 2 bases, and 12 bases lay in between. This CDR3 has 15 amino acids. The chain's CDR3 is CASSLEGSGPYEQYF. The CDR3 bases are TGTGCCAGCAGTTTAGAGGGGAGCGGACCCTACGAGCAGTACTTC.

This chain joins TRBV20-1 and TRBJ2-5; no clear D. Trimming removed 3 bases at V and 0 bases at J, with 5 bases between. The CDR3 spans 12 residues. Germline V gene sequence: CDR1 DFQATT, CDR2 SNEGSKA (reference sequence). The CDR3 spells CSASGYQETQYF. CDR3 coding DNA: TGCAGTGCTAGCGGGTACCAAGAGACCCAGTACTTC.

The V gene is TRBV13, the J gene TRBJ2-7; 13 bases match TRBD2. This CDR3 has 17 amino acids. The ends lost 5 bases at V and 1 base at J; junction bases unmatched: 8. Germline V lookup: CDR1 PRHDT, CDR2 FYEKMQ (reference sequence). The CDR3 protein is CASSTGTSGDLSYEQYF. CDR3 DNA sequence: TGTGCCAGCAGCACAGGGACTAGCGGGGATCTATCCTACGAGCAGTACTTC.

This clonotype was detected only a few times. The chain employs TRBV15 and TRBJ1-1; TRBD1 might be the D (5 bases). V lost 0 bases and J 5 bases, leaving 13 bases between the germline ends. The CDR3 has 15 residues. From germline, CDR1 is LNHNV and CDR2 YYDKDF (reference sequence). CDR3 in amino acids: CATSRDAQGGTEAFF. The CDR3 DNA is TGTGCCACCAGCAGAGATGCCCAGGGTGGGACTGAAGCTTTCTTT.